The source of this T cell receptor (beta chain) is a study of CD8 T cells in ankylosing spondylitis. TCRdb passed the 5' RACE reads through MiXCR, listing each CDR3 protein once. The data show 150,000 to 200,000 distinct CDR3 sequences, approximately 10% seen once. This clonotype was observed at least ten times. What was sequenced was blood, either unsorted or a sorted T cell fraction (not recorded which). The sequence was obtained from a male donor with ankylosing spondylitis or in good health (not recorded which).

The CDR3 reads CASSALSFRTSGSGETQYF. The CDR3 nucleotides are TGTGCCAGCAGCGCCCTAAGCTTTCGGACTAGCGGGAGTGGGGAGACCCAGTACTTC. V and J are TRBV5-6 and TRBJ2-5; 13 bases are a match to TRBD2. The CDR3 has 19 residues. V was pared by 4 bases and J by 5 bases, with 17 bases of the junction left unmatched. Germline V gene lookup returns CDR1 SGHDT and CDR2 YYEEEE.